Each of the 22 T cell receptor beta chains below was sequenced from the same sample in a study of neurological immune-mediated disorders. TCRdb processed the 5' RACE reads anew with MiXCR; each CDR3 protein has one entry. Among some 50,000 distinct CDR3 sequences listed, roughly 14% were seen once. Time point specified: longitudinal time-point 2. What was sequenced was PBMCs. All receptors come from a male donor with HTLV-1-associated myelopathy (HAM/TSP).

This clonotype was counted at least ten times. This sequence joins TRBV5-5 and TRBJ1-3, with D maybe TRBD1 (5 bases). V lost 4 bases and J 8 bases, leaving 13 bases between the germline ends. There are 13 residues in the CDR3. From germline, CDR1 is SGHKS and CDR2 YYEKEE (reference sequence). The DNA for the CDR3 is TGTGCCAGCAGCCCGGGATCCAGGGACACCATATATTTT. As protein: CASSPGSRDTIYF.

This clonotype was observed many times. The chain employs TRBV5-1 and TRBJ2-1, with TRBD1 identical over 7 bases. This CDR3 has 12 amino acids. CDR1 is SGHRS and CDR2 is YFSETQ in the germline V gene. With 0 bases clipped from V and 14 bases from J, the junction kept 5 bases outside the gene matches. The CDR3 coding sequence is TGCGCCAGCAGCTTGGAGACAGGGATGAAGTTCTTC. Translation gives CASSLETGMKFF. Supplemented by reference TRBV5-1 and TRBJ2-1, the full variable domain reads KAGVTQTPRYLIKTRGQQVTLSCSPISGHRSVSWYQQTPGQGLQFLFEYFSETQRNKGNFPGRFSGRQFSNSRSEMNVSTLELGDSALYLCASSLETGMKFFGPGTRLTVL.

This clonotype was seen repeatedly, ten times or more. The chain couples TRBV12-3 or TRBV12-4 to TRBJ1-1; D is undetermined. Trimming left V 5 bases short and J 3 bases short, with 13 bases between. This CDR3 is 14 amino acids long. CDR3 residues: CASSARPQDTEAFF. CDR3 nucleotide sequence: TGTGCCAGCAGTGCTCGGCCGCAGGACACTGAAGCTTTCTTT.

There are many counts of this clonotype. The chain is built from TRBV20-1 and TRBJ2-1; TRBD2 aligns across 7 bases. Unmatched junction bases numbered 6, after V lost 3 bases and J lost 4 bases. CDR3 size: 14 residues. Looked up from germline, CDR1 is DFQATT and CDR2 is SNEGSKA (reference sequence). The CDR3 here is CSARSLAAYNEQFF. In DNA form, the CDR3 reads TGCAGTGCTAGGTCCCTAGCGGCGTACAATGAGCAGTTCTTC.

The V call is TRBV2, the J call TRBJ1-1; D is undetermined. The V end was cut by 6 bases, the J end by 4 bases, with 9 bases between. The CDR3 loop spans 12 amino acids. CDR1 and CDR2 (germline): SNHLY, FYNNEI. The CDR3 DNA follows: TGTGCCAGCAGCCTCAAGAGCACTGAAGCTTTCTTT. Amino acid sequence: CASSLKSTEAFF.

Many counts were recorded for this clonotype. V gene TRBV6-6 combines with J gene TRBJ1-5; D unresolved. Trimming pared 8 bases from V and 6 bases from J, leaving 14 bases between. This CDR3 is built from 13 residues. Germline V gene data show CDR1 as MNHNY and CDR2 as SVGAGI (reference sequence). CDR3 amino acids: CASVPPVGQPQHF. As DNA, the CDR3 is TGTGCCAGCGTTCCGCCGGTGGGTCAGCCCCAGCATTTT.

This clonotype was counted many times. The genes are TRBV7-2 and TRBJ2-7; D unclear. The CDR3 has 15 residues. The germline CDR1 and CDR2 sequences are SGHTA and FQGNSA. The germline V and J ends were trimmed by 5 bases and 4 bases, with 18 bases remaining between them. CDR3 protein: CASSLAGRVEYEQYF. DNA for the CDR3: TGTGCCAGCAGCCTTGCCGGCCGGGTTGAGTACGAGCAGTACTTC.

This clonotype was counted ten times or more. The CDR3 nucleotides read TGCGCCAGCAGCCAGGTACTTTCGCGGAACGTTAATGAAAAACTGTTTTTT. The encoded protein is CASSQVLSRNVNEKLFF. The rearrangement uses TRBV4-1 and TRBJ1-4; D gene ambiguous. Trimming pared 3 bases from V and 4 bases from J, leaving 18 bases between. CDR1 MGHRA and CDR2 YSYEKL come from the germline V gene. The CDR3 is 17 residues long.

The table lists this clonotype with many counts. The chain uses TRBV5-8 and TRBJ1-1, with D possibly matching TRBD1 (6 bases). CDR3 length: 16 amino acids. Germline V gives CDR1 SGHTS, CDR2 YDEGEE. Trimming removed 3 bases at V and 5 bases at J, with 20 bases between. CDR3 region: CASSSHRVRGRTEAFF. For the CDR3, the DNA is TGTGCCAGCAGCTCGCACAGGGTACGTGGGAGAACTGAAGCTTTCTTT.

This clonotype was seen repeatedly, ten times or more. This chain uses TRBV10-2 with TRBJ1-1; possible D gene TRBD1, 6 bases. Trimming took off 6 bases at V and 0 bases at J, with 8 bases between the two ends. This CDR3 has 13 amino acids. CDR1 and CDR2 from the germline V gene are WSHSY and SAAADI. The CDR3 loop is CASSQGMNTEAFF. The CDR3 nucleotides are TGCGCCAGCAGCCAGGGGATGAACACTGAAGCTTTCTTT.

This clonotype was recorded many times. The rearrangement links TRBV7-2 to TRBJ2-5; 11 bases map to TRBD2. Germline CDR1 reads SGHTA; CDR2 reads FQGNSA. The CDR3 is made up of 16 amino acids. V trimming: 1 base; J trimming: 4 bases; junction bases outside the gene matches: 5. The CDR3 DNA follows: TGTGCCAGCAGCTTAGAAGGACTAGCGGGCGGAGAGACCCAGTACTTC. It encodes CASSLEGLAGGETQYF.

This clonotype is classed as medium-sized. The rearrangement joins TRBV7-2 to TRBJ1-5; 7 nucleotides match TRBD1. The CDR3 covers 14 residues. V dropped 5 bases and J dropped 2; count of bases not matched to a gene: 3. CDR1 is SGHTA, CDR2 FQGNSA, per germline. The CDR3 DNA reads as TGTGCCAGCAGCCGGGACAGCCGCAATCAGCCCCAGCATTTT. Its translation is CASSRDSRNQPQHF. The entire variable domain, with the rest obtained from reference TRBV7-2 and TRBJ1-5, is as follows: GAGVSQSPSNKVTEKGKDVELRCDPISGHTALYWYRQSLGQGLEFLIYFQGNSAPDKSGLPSDRFSAERTGGSVSTLTIQRTQQEDSAVYLCASSRDSRNQPQHFGDGTRLSIL.

This rearrangement joins TRBV5-1 to TRBJ2-7, with TRBD1 matching over 12 bases. Germline CDR1 and CDR2: SGHRS and YFSETQ. V lost 3 bases to trimming and J lost 7 bases; unmatched junction nucleotides: 5. The CDR3 contains 14 residues. CDR3 bases: TGCGCCAGCAGCTCCTGGGACAGGGGGCGTGAGCAGTACTTC. It encodes CASSSWDRGREQYF.

In its sample, this clonotype was seen a few times. The rearrangement joins TRBV6-2 or TRBV6-3 to TRBJ2-5; 7 bases are shared with TRBD2. This CDR3 is built from 16 residues. With V trimmed by 2 bases and J by 5 bases, 11 bases remained unmatched. Germline V CDR1 and CDR2: MNHEY, SVGEGT. This CDR3 is CASSYDRRGYGETQYF. CDR3 sequence (DNA): TGTGCCAGCAGTTACGATCGGCGGGGGTACGGCGAGACCCAGTACTTC.

In its sample, this clonotype was seen many times. V usage is TRBV5-1 and J usage is TRBJ1-2; no reliable D call. The CDR3 is 12 amino acids. V lost 1 base to trimming and J lost 7 bases, with 8 bases between them. Germline CDR1 reads SGHRS; CDR2 reads YFSETQ. The CDR3 spells CASSLLGVGYTF. The CDR3, as DNA: TGCGCCAGCAGCTTGCTTGGGGTTGGCTACACCTTC.

This clonotype has ten or more counts. V gene TRBV12-3 or TRBV12-4 combines with J gene TRBJ1-1, with D unresolved. V was clipped by 2 bases and J by 4 bases, with 5 bases between them. The CDR3 consists of 12 residues. The CDR3 coding sequence is TGTGCCAGCAGTTTACGGGGCACTGAAGCTTTCTTT. Protein product: CASSLRGTEAFF.

This clonotype was observed many times. The chain is built from TRBV10-2 and TRBJ2-3, with D possibly being TRBD2 (5 bases). CDR1 is WSHSY and CDR2 is SAAADI in the germline V gene. V shed 0 bases and J shed 4 bases, with 17 bases lying between them. CDR3 length equals 17 residues. This CDR3 reads CASSESSHLAIADTQYF. The CDR3 nucleotides are TGCGCCAGCAGTGAGTCGTCTCACCTAGCTATTGCAGATACGCAGTATTTT.

This clonotype occurred many times. V gene TRBV20-1 combines with J gene TRBJ2-7; a weak D match, TRBD1 (6 bases). Deletions cut 5 bases from V and 1 base from J, with 18 bases between. CDR1 DFQATT and CDR2 SNEGSKA come from the germline V gene (reference sequence). The CDR3 has 15 residues. The CDR3 is CSAATGREGSYEQYF. DNA of the CDR3: TGCAGTGCTGCTACAGGGCGCGAGGGATCCTACGAGCAGTACTTC.

Points on this clonotype: A much larger clone is a single base away; this may be a read error. V gene TRBV29-1 combines with J gene TRBJ2-2; the D gene is possibly TRBD2 (5 bases). Germline assignment: CDR1 SQVTM and CDR2 ANQGSEA. CDR3 length: 12 residues. CDR3 sequence reads: CSTSTNTGKLFF. DNA of the CDR3: TGCAGCACATCCACGAACACCGGGAAGCTGTTTTTT.

This chain connects TRBV27 to TRBJ2-1, with 12 bases fitting TRBD2. CDR1 is MNHEY, CDR2 SMNVEV, per germline (reference sequence). The CDR3 contains 20 residues. V gave up 0 bases and J gave up 7 bases; unmatched junction bases: 16. DNA of the CDR3: TGTGCCAGCAGTTTATCGATCAGGCTAGCGGGGGGGTACGGTTTTAATGAGCAGTTCTTC. It translates to CASSLSIRLAGGYGFNEQFF.

J is TRBJ2-1 and V is TRBV7-2; 7 nucleotides match TRBD2. Germline-derived CDR1 and CDR2 are SGHTA and FQGNSA. V lost 1 base and J lost 5; bases outside the gene matches: 5. This CDR3 has 15 amino acids. CDR3 sequence reads: CASSLVGGGNNEQFF. In nucleotides, the CDR3 is TGTGCCAGCAGCTTAGTTGGGGGGGGGAACAATGAGCAGTTCTTC.

This clonotype was observed at least ten times. The chain is built from TRBV7-2 and TRBJ2-4; maybe TRBD1 (5 bases). The CDR3 contains 14 residues. Trimming cost V 3 bases and J 0 bases, with 6 bases left between them. In germline, CDR1 is SGHTA, CDR2 FQGNSA. The CDR3 sequence is CASSLGLAKNIQYF. Written as DNA, the CDR3 is TGTGCCAGCAGCTTGGGGCTAGCCAAAAACATTCAGTACTTC.